What follows describes a single TCR beta chain. The V and J ends lost 6 bases and 9 bases, in that order; junction bases with no gene match: 7. This CDR3 region has 14 residues. Germline loops: CDR1 PRHDT, CDR2 FYEKMQ (reference sequence). The sample is drawn from a study of tumor T cells in aggressive B-cell lymphoma. The data were produced by immunoSEQ multiplex PCR, yet TCRdb's version contains in-frame clones alone and is incomplete. Counted here are approximately 4,200 clones, 90% to 95% occurring once; the ten biggest clones make up 2% to 2.5%. The gene calls are TRBV13 and TRBJ2-1; 11 nucleotides line up with TRBD2. This clonotype was obtained from an adult with diffuse large B cell lymphoma. The sequencing sample was made of tumor tissue. CDR3 bases: TGTGCCAGCAGTTTACCGGGGACTAGCGGTGAGCAGTTCTTC. It encodes CASSLPGTSGEQFF.